This TCR beta chain was found in a study of T cells in Graves' hyperthyroidism and ophthalmopathy (dated by TCRdb to about 2019). At the level of the whole study: Peripheral blood samples were taken at the time of initial diagnosis, prior to any treatment. Once sampling was done, hyperthyroidism patients were given methimazole at a starting dose of 30 mg daily, whereas ophthalmopathy patients were given high-dose intravenous methylprednisolone. For training and testing, the roughly 97 patients in the discovery cohort were randomly divided in a 7:3 ratio. Prospective prediction of ophthalmopathy was tested in an independent validation cohort of 18 to 20 hyperthyroidism patients and 17 patients who later progressed to ophthalmopathy. According to the paper, TCR Vbeta CDR3 sequencing was carried out on over 130 peripheral blood samples, which came from 40 to 45 ophthalmopathy, some 73 hyperthyroidism and roughly 17 progressor patients. Thyroid tissue and blood T-cell repertoires from over 5 Graves' hyperthyroidism patients were also compared in the study. A discovery cohort of fewer than 110 patients, about 40 with Graves' ophthalmopathy and 57 with stable Graves' hyperthyroidism, was used to find distinguishing TCR V-J signatures. The study at large found these results: In validation, the model predicted progression to ophthalmopathy with approximately 71% sensitivity and over 72% specificity, a median of 6.5 months before onset. Ophthalmopathy was separated from stable hyperthyroidism by a 13 V-J signature model, with 85% to 90% sensitivity and about 81% specificity obtained in cross-validation and 80%/75% obtained in testing. Sample size was not statistically predetermined, and blinding of investigators to group allocation was not performed. Most expanded thyroid clonotypes (frequency above 0.001) were also detected in blood, suggesting blood repertoires may reflect thyroid immune responses.

From the germline V gene, CDR1 is SGHRS and CDR2 is YFSETQ. CDR3 length: 15 amino acids, cysteine to phenylalanine. Only CDR3 DNA remains: 45 bases, in frame from the first base. Trimming takes 0 bases from V and 3 bases from J, and the germline ends sit 12 bases apart. This clonotype was observed many times. The antigen it recognizes is unknown. Base quality data are lacking; no much larger clone is found one base away. Amplification of TCR beta CDR3 regions was carried out from RNA transcripts. A first-round RT-PCR of the TCR CDR3 used the HTBI primer set with the Qiagen OneStep RT-PCR kit. The libraries were constructed in a second round of multiplex PCR and then size-selected and purified. The libraries were sequenced on an Illumina HiSeq2000 using paired-end 100 bp reads. For the original study's pipeline: SOAPnuke was used to process the raw data, with reads discarded if the reads contained adapters or uncalled bases, had a mean Phred below 15, or lacked an exact constant-primer or identifier match. COPE v1.2.5 was used to merge high-quality paired reads, and clonotypes were defined as unique nucleotide sequences. MiTCR v1.1 was used to align clonotypes to the IMGT TRBV, TRBD and TRBJ reference segments. The analysis was restricted to V-J combinations with a frequency above 0.0001, which together covered 99% to 99.2% of the repertoires. A TCS score was defined as the ratio of F50 (clonal expansion) to E x V (chaos), with BLOSUM62-based TCRdist applied between CDR3 peptides within each V-J. Welch's t-statistics and random forest reduced approximately 520 V-J features to roughly 13, which were used in a naive Bayes classifier (R e1071). TCRdb ran its own pipeline on the public reads, namely fastp trimming at Q25 and MiXCR clone calling, and kept in-frame beta chains. Rows are unified per CDR3 protein, each entry keeping the most common DNA and genes. V and J calls and clone size were set by TCRdb, not the authors. The sample includes about 400,000 distinct CDR3 sequences, with approximately 14% observed a single time. Around 7.7% of the sample belongs to the ten largest clones.

Graves' hyperthyroidism was defined as stable when no progression to ophthalmopathy occurred over 18 months of follow-up. The hyperthyroidism patients were between 18 and 65 years old and newly diagnosed, with a disease duration of less than 2 months. Exclusion was applied to patients with uncontrolled infections, other autoimmune diseases, pregnancy or lactation. Clinical symptoms, serum thyroxine and TRAb, thyroid ultrasound, and orbital computed tomography formed the basis for the diagnoses. PBMCs were separated from roughly 10 ml of fresh peripheral blood using Ficoll-Paque density gradient centrifugation. Trizol reagent was used to extract total RNA, and RNA quality was then checked on an Agilent 2100 Bioanalyzer.

The sequenced material came from blood. The V gene is TRBV5-1 and the J gene is TRBJ1-1; the D gene assignment is ambiguous. This receptor was obtained from a woman aged 18-30 years with Graves' hyperthyroidism. CDR3 sequence: CASSLGVLSYTEAFF. The nucleotide sequence reads as follows: TGCGCCAGCAGCTTGGGTGTTTTGTCGTACACTGAAGCTTTCTTT. Beyond the CDR3, the reference TRBV5-1 and TRBJ1-1 genes provide the residues; the full variable domain reads: KAGVTQTPRYLIKTRGQQVTLSCSPISGHRSVSWYQQTPGQGLQFLFEYFSETQRNKGNFPGRFSGRQFSNSRSEMNVSTLELGDSALYLCASSLGVLSYTEAFFGQGTRLTVV.